This TCR beta chain appears in the sequencing data of a study of metastatic and nonmetastatic thyroid tumors. The overall study: Repertoire comparison spanned blood and tumor or nodule tissue of malignant and benign thyroid patients.

No treatment had been given to any patient before thyroid surgery. In the study's own analysis: Clinicopathological groups supplied CDR3 differences that were used to build a distant-metastasis classifier for papillary thyroid cancer. TCRdb called clones again from the PCR reads with MiXCR. The V and J calls here are based on TCRdb, not the publication. The table includes more than 40,000 clones, less than 5% detected once. CDR3 length equals 14 residues. V was clipped by 7 bases and J by 10 bases, with 22 bases between them. CDR1 MNHGY and CDR2 SVAAGI come from the germline V gene. The chain combines TRBV6-9 with TRBJ1-2; D remains ambiguous. The sequenced sample consisted of blood. This sequence was found in a female donor with papillary thyroid cancer or a benign thyroid nodule (not recorded which). Some clones in this sample may be carry-over from other donors' samples. The CDR3: CASIFGAPRYIYTF. CDR3 sequence (DNA): TGTGCCAGCATTTTCGGCGCTCCGAGGTATATCTACACCTTC.